The present TCR beta chain was sequenced within a study of regulatory T cells in long-lasting Graves disease. In building TCR beta libraries, iRepertoire HTBI primers were used together with Arm-PCR of CDR3 regions. TCRdb itself ran the multiplex PCR reads through MiXCR, one entry per CDR3 protein. The sample has 350,000 to 450,000 distinct CDR3 sequences; 15% are singletons. Time point reported: newly diagnosed GD, antithyroid drugs for less than 3 months. From PBMCs, RNA was extracted and then used to make the TCR library. This CDR3 contains 16 residues. CDR1 MDHEN and CDR2 SYDVKM come from the germline V gene. The V and J ends lost 2 bases and 4 bases respectively, with 18 bases between them. In addition, the sample was reused for a study of T cells in Graves' hyperthyroidism and ophthalmopathy.

The J gene is TRBJ2-7, the V gene TRBV28; D possibly matches TRBD1 or TRBD2 (6 bases each). Sequencing was performed on peripheral blood mononuclear cells (PBMCs), taken at new diagnosis, from a patient treated with antithyroid drugs. The origin of this receptor is a woman in her thirties or forties with Graves disease. The CDR3 reads CASSLRGAGLSYEQYF. The DNA for the CDR3 is TGTGCCAGCAGTTTAAGGGGGGCAGGTCTGTCATACGAGCAGTACTTC.